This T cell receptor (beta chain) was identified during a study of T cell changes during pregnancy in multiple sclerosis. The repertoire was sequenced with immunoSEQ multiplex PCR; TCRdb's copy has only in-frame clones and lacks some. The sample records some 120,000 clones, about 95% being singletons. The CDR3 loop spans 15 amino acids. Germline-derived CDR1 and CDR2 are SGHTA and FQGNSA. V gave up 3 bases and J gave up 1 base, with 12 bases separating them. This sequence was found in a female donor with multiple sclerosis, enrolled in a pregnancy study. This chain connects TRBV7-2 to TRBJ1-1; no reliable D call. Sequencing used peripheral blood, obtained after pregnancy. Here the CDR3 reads CASSFYQIKNTEAFF. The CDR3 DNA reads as TGTGCCAGCAGCTTTTACCAGATAAAGAACACTGAAGCTTTCTTT.